Described below is a single T cell receptor (beta chain) sequence and its context. Its antigen is still unknown. It was with 60 Vbeta and 13 Jbeta primers that the PCR ran. Some clones are missing from TCRdb's copy, which holds only in-frame ones; the method was immunoSEQ multiplex PCR. The data contain 140,000 or so clones, around a tenth of them singletons. This entry is derived from a study of cytomegalovirus exposure and HLA in healthy donors. Study-level information: Sequencing of about 200 million T cells in an earlier analysis found some 100 million unique TCR beta sequences. General study points: In vitro work confirmed that a few CMV-associated chains recognize CMV antigens. Both high specificity and high sensitivity reportedly marked the classifier's diagnosis of cytomegalovirus status.

CDR1 MGHRA and CDR2 YSYEKL come from the germline V gene. V dropped 4 bases and J dropped 0 bases, with 13 bases sitting between them. There are 15 residues in the CDR3. The receptor comes from a male donor in good health and CMV-seronegative. The sequencing input was PBMCs. The chain is built from TRBV4-1 and TRBJ2-7; unclear D gene. The CDR3 protein is CASSLAERSSYEQYF. As DNA, the CDR3 is TGCGCCAGCAGCCTGGCAGAACGGAGCTCCTACGAGCAGTACTTC.